These T cell receptor beta chains were read from a single sample in a study of prognosis after radiotherapy for stage I lung cancer. TCRdb redid the calling of the multiplex PCR reads with MiXCR, one entry per CDR3 protein. This repertoire shows tens of thousands of distinct CDR3 sequences, under 45% found once; its top ten account for about a third. The sequenced sample was PBMCs, obtained before or after stereotactic body radiation therapy (not recorded which). The receptors originated from a donor over 45 with non-small cell lung cancer. Each CDR3 is given with its conserved first and last residue. D genes are given only for firm matches. Size is stated for part of the rows, as once, few or many counts, or as a class when the clone is expanded.

clone size	J gene	V gene	D gene	CDR3 protein	CDR3 DNA
once	TRBJ2-3	TRBV6-1	TRBD1	CATYRGQEDTQYF	TGTGCCACCTACAGGGGGCAAGAAGATACGCAGTATTTT
NA	TRBJ1-1	TRBV24-1	TRBD1	CATSGGTGTEAFF	TGTGCCACCAGTGGGGGGACAGGGACTGAAGCTTTCTTT
NA	TRBJ1-6	TRBV20-1	TRBD1	CSAREEGAQGSPLHF	TGCAGTGCTAGAGAGGAGGGGGCGCAGGGTTCACCCCTCCACTTT
NA	TRBJ2-1	TRBV6-2/TRBV6-3	NA	CASSYSRDEQFF	TGTGCCAGCAGTTACTCGAGGGATGAGCAGTTCTTC
many	TRBJ2-7	TRBV4-3	NA	CASSQEVGYEQYF	TGCGCCAGCAGCCAAGAGGTCGGCTACGAGCAGTACTTC
NA	TRBJ1-2	TRBV20-1	NA	CSASSRADNYRYTF	TGCAGTGCTAGTTCAAGGGCTGATAACTATCGCTACACCTTC
many	TRBJ2-7	TRBV20-1	NA	CSAPGPTYEQYF	TGCAGTGCTCCGGGCCCAACCTACGAGCAGTACTTC
many	TRBJ2-5	TRBV19	NA	CASSSFRKGETQYF	TGTGCCAGTAGTAGCTTTCGAAAAGGGGAGACCCAGTACTTC
many	TRBJ2-1	TRBV3-1	NA	CASSLEGSSYNEQFF	TGTGCCAGCAGCCTCGAAGGGAGCTCCTACAATGAGCAGTTCTTC
NA	TRBJ2-1	TRBV12-3/TRBV12-4	NA	CASSLGPGADNEQFF	TGTGCCAGCAGTTTGGGCCCCGGGGCTGACAATGAGCAGTTCTTC
NA	TRBJ1-2	TRBV27	NA	CASSFWDGYGHTF	TGTGCCAGCAGTTTCTGGGACGGATATGGCCACACCTTC
NA	TRBJ2-7	TRBV28	TRBD2	CASTPGGGYEQYF	TGTGCCAGCACACCGGGGGGGGGGTACGAGCAGTACTTC
NA	TRBJ1-2	TRBV2	TRBD1	CASTCLFEGACYGYTF	TGTGCCAGCACCTGTCTATTTGAGGGGGCGTGCTATGGCTACACCTTC
many	TRBJ2-5	TRBV6-5	NA	CASSSNPGDQETQYF	TGTGCCAGCAGTTCGAATCCAGGCGACCAAGAGACCCAGTACTTC
many	TRBJ2-7	TRBV7-9	NA	CASSYGGGRRDRAKSYEQYF	TGTGCCAGCAGCTACGGGGGGGGGCGGAGAGACAGGGCAAAATCCTACGAGCAGTACTTC
many	TRBJ2-4	TRBV2	NA	CASSEQGNIQYF	TGTGCCAGCAGTGAACAGGGAAACATTCAGTACTTC
medium-sized	TRBJ2-7	TRBV28	NA	CASSFQRQSPRYF	TGTGCCAGCAGTTTCCAAAGACAGTCACCGCGGTACTTC
many	TRBJ2-1	TRBV6-2/TRBV6-3	NA	CASSPGLLTAEQFF	TGTGCCAGCTCACCGGGACTCCTTACCGCTGAGCAGTTCTTC
medium-sized	TRBJ1-2	TRBV12-3/TRBV12-4	TRBD1	CASSWGQGSWYGYTF	TGTGCCAGCAGTTGGGGACAGGGATCATGGTATGGCTACACCTTC